The 29 T cell receptor beta chains below come from one sample, sequenced in a study of CD8+ T cells in alopecia areata (dated by TCRdb to the late 2010s). The label giving this sample's treatment or condition can be read as: oral pan-JAK inhibitor, 5-10 mg twice daily. Libraries came from the immunoSEQ multiplex PCR assay. To provide template for TCR sequencing, every sample had RNA extracted and reverse transcribed into cDNA. Drawn from immuneACCESS, this table holds only the in-frame rearrangements with V and J called that TCRdb kept. Clones are partly lost; checked studies trace under half to an unresolved V gene and leave the rest unexplained. Across this sample there are about 180,000 clones, with 50% to 75% seen only once. The ten largest clones add up to approximately 16% of the sample. The sample was CD4+ T cells sorted from blood, taken at approximately week 61, from a patient treated with tofacitinib. The receptors derive from a human donor with alopecia areata.

The J gene is TRBJ2-7, the V gene TRBV6-5; TRBD1 matches at 8 bases. CDR3 length: 14 residues. V shed 5 bases and J 3 bases; nucleotides not matched to a gene: 6. Germline values: CDR1 MNHEY, CDR2 SVGAGI. The CDR3 here is CASSIGQGHYEQYF. The CDR3 nucleotides read TGTGCCAGCAGTATAGGACAGGGCCACTACGAGCAGTACTTC.

The chain joins TRBV18 to TRBJ2-1; 11 bases map to TRBD1. Germline lookup yields CDR1 KGHSH and CDR2 LQKENI. This CDR3 spans 18 amino acids. V shed 0 bases, J shed 6 bases, and the junction held 10 bases outside the gene matches. CDR3 in amino acids: CASSPPPRTGGISNEQFF. In nucleotides, the CDR3 is TGTGCCAGCTCACCACCCCCACGGACAGGGGGCATATCCAATGAGCAGTTCTTC.

This clone was detected once. The chain uses TRBV2 and TRBJ1-1; D is undetermined. V dropped 1 base and J dropped 0 bases, with 3 bases sitting between them. Germline assignment: CDR1 SNHLY and CDR2 FYNNEI. The CDR3 extends over 13 amino acids. As DNA, the CDR3 is TGTGCCAGCAGTGAAGTATTGAACACTGAAGCTTTCTTT. It is translated as CASSEVLNTEAFF.

This sequence joins TRBV29-1 and TRBJ1-2, with 10 nucleotides matching TRBD1. This CDR3 has 12 residues. Germline values: CDR1 SQVTM, CDR2 ANQGSEA. Trimming at V came to 7 bases and at J to 7 bases, leaving 6 bases not matched to a gene. The chain's CDR3 is CSAGRQGAGYTF. For the CDR3, the DNA is TGCAGCGCCGGGCGACAGGGGGCTGGCTACACCTTC. Variable domain in full (rest from reference TRBV29-1 and TRBJ1-2): SAVISQKPSRDICQRGTSLTIQCQVDSQVTMMFWYRQQPGQSLTLIATANQGSEATYESGFVIDKFPISRPNLTFSTLTVSNMSPEDSSIYLCSAGRQGAGYTFGSGTRLTVV.

V is TRBV20-1 and J is TRBJ1-1; D uncertain. CDR1 and CDR2 (germline): DFQATT, SNEGSKA (reference sequence). V gave up 7 bases and J gave up 5 bases, with 11 bases separating them. The CDR3 has 11 amino acids. CDR3 nucleotides: TGCAGTGTCGCCATTTTGACTGAAGCTTTCTTT. This gives the protein CSVAILTEAFF.

The CDR3 reads CASSVGTGSTDTQYF. The CDR3 DNA is TGTGCCAGCAGCGTAGGGACAGGGAGCACAGATACGCAGTATTTT. The J gene is TRBJ2-3, the V gene TRBV9; 8 bases align to TRBD1. V dropped 0 bases and J dropped 0; count of bases not matched to a gene: 0. Germline-derived CDR1 and CDR2 are SGDLS and YYNGEE. The CDR3 covers 15 residues. Based on the CDR3 plus reference TRBV9 and TRBJ2-3, the full variable domain is DSGVTQTPKHLITATGQRVTLRCSPRSGDLSVYWYQQSLDQGLQFLIQYYNGEERAKGNILERFSAQQFPDLHSELNLSSLELGDSALYFCASSVGTGSTDTQYFGPGTRLTVL.

This rearrangement joins TRBV7-8 to TRBJ1-1; possible D gene TRBD1, 6 bases. The length of the CDR3 is 16 residues. Trimming shortened V by 0 bases and J by 8 bases, and 19 bases separated the two germline ends. Germline CDR1 reads SGHVS; CDR2 reads FQNEAQ. CDR3 sequence: CASSLAPPGTNYEAFF. In nucleotides, the CDR3 is TGTGCCAGCAGCTTAGCCCCCCCCGGGACAAATTACGAAGCTTTCTTT. Combining the CDR3 with reference TRBV7-8 and TRBJ1-1 gives the whole variable domain GAGVSQSPRYKVAKRGQDVALRCDPISGHVSLFWYQQALGQGPEFLTYFQNEAQLDKSGLPSDRFFAERPEGSVSTLKIQRTQQEDSAVYLCASSLAPPGTNYEAFFGQGTRLTVV.

This clone was observed a few times. This rearrangement joins TRBV25-1 to TRBJ1-5; no clear D. V was clipped by 1 base and J by 7 bases, with 11 bases between them. CDR1 and CDR2 from the germline V gene are MGHDK and SYGVNS. CDR3 length: 14 residues. CDR3 coding DNA: TGTGCCAGCAGTGAATCGGTGGGTACCCAGCCCCAGCATTTT. The encoded protein is CASSESVGTQPQHF.

This clone was recorded a few times. The genes are TRBV15 and TRBJ2-7; D perhaps matches TRBD2 (6 bases). V was clipped by 0 bases and J by 4 bases, with 10 bases between them. Per germline, CDR1 LNHNV and CDR2 YYDKDF (reference sequence). The length of the CDR3 is 14 residues. Here the CDR3 reads CATSRDRGIYEQYF. In nucleotides, the CDR3 is TGTGCCACCAGCAGAGATCGGGGGATTTACGAGCAGTACTTC.

A single count supports this clone. This chain uses TRBV30 with TRBJ2-7; D is unclear. CDR3 length: 11 residues. Germline lookup yields CDR1 GTSNPN and CDR2 SVGIG (reference sequence). The V end was cut by 2 bases, the J end by 1 base, with 3 bases between. In DNA, the CDR3 is TGTGCCTGGAGTTTATCCTACGAGCAGTACTTC. Residues: CAWSLSYEQYF. Full variable domain (rest looked up from reference TRBV30 and TRBJ2-7): SQTIHQWPATLVQPVGSPLSLECTVEGTSNPNLYWYRQAAGRGLQLLFYSVGIGQISSEVPQNLSASRPQDRQFILSSKKLLLSDSGFYLCAWSLSYEQYFGPGTRLTVT.

The chain combines TRBV7-3 with TRBJ2-1; D assignment may be TRBD1 or TRBD2 (6 bases each). The CDR3 is 14 residues long. The V gene lost 5 bases and the J gene lost 5 bases, with 13 bases spanning the gap. CDR1 and CDR2 from the germline V gene are SGHTA and FQGTGA. The DNA for the CDR3 is TGTGCCAGCAGCCCCCAAGGGGGGAACAATGAGCAGTTCTTC. This gives the protein CASSPQGGNNEQFF.

This clone was counted once. The chain links TRBV4-1 to TRBJ2-3, with a weak D call TRBD2 (6 bases). The length of the CDR3 is 17 residues. V was trimmed by 3 bases and J by 10 bases, leaving 26 bases between them. The germline V gene has CDR1 MGHRA and CDR2 YSYEKL. CDR3 protein: CASSHFYSGRDNGAQYF. CDR3 DNA sequence: TGCGCCAGCAGCCATTTCTATAGCGGTCGAGATAATGGTGCGCAGTATTTT.

V is TRBV5-1 and J is TRBJ1-3; possibly TRBD1 for D (5 bases). The CDR3 length is 14 residues. CDR1 is SGHRS and CDR2 is YFSETQ in the germline V gene. Deletions cut 2 bases from V and 0 bases from J, with 6 bases between. The CDR3 nucleotides read TGCGCCAGCAGCTTCGACAGCTCTGGAAACACCATATATTTT. Protein product: CASSFDSSGNTIYF.

About this clone: Sequence at one end of the junction differs from germline and may be a read error. The same CDR3 arises from other DNA sequences in this sample as well. CDR3 amino acids: CASSPRQGSDNEQFF. CDR3 DNA sequence: TGCGCCAGCTCACCAAGACAGGGGTCCGACAATGAGCAGTTCTTC. This chain links TRBV18 with TRBJ2-1; 8 positions match TRBD1. The CDR3 extends over 15 amino acids. CDR1 is KGHSH and CDR2 is LQKENI in the germline V gene.

This chain connects TRBV5-1 to TRBJ1-2; D is undetermined. CDR3 length: 14 amino acids. Germline CDR1 reads SGHRS; CDR2 reads YFSETQ. V dropped 0 bases and J dropped 5 bases, with 11 bases sitting between them. CDR3 sequence (DNA): TGCGCCAGCAGCTTGGAGGCGGCTCAATATGGCTACACCTTC. Translation gives CASSLEAAQYGYTF.

This clone was counted a few times. The V call is TRBV7-9, the J call TRBJ2-7; D call uncertain. This CDR3 is built from 11 residues. Germline CDR1 reads SEHNR; CDR2 reads FQNEAQ (reference sequence). Trimming left V 5 bases short and J 8 bases short, with 10 bases between. DNA of the CDR3: TGTGCCAGCAGCGAGACCGGCAAGCAGTACTTC. The encoded protein is CASSETGKQYF.

This clone was counted between two and nine times. This chain links TRBV5-1 with TRBJ1-2; 9 nucleotides line up with TRBD1. This CDR3 is built from 15 residues. After removal of 0 bases from V and 7 bases from J, the junction contained 7 bases not matched to a gene. Per germline, CDR1 SGHRS and CDR2 YFSETQ. The CDR3 is CASSLARGQGTGYTF. CDR3 sequence (DNA): TGCGCCAGCAGCTTGGCCCGCGGACAGGGGACTGGCTACACCTTC.

CDR3 sequence reads: CSARMALGETQYF. The CDR3 DNA is TGCAGCGCTCGTATGGCCCTGGGAGAGACCCAGTACTTC. The chain uses TRBV29-1 and TRBJ2-5; D is ambiguous. The CDR3 contains 13 residues. The V and J ends lost 7 bases and 4 bases respectively, with 16 bases between them. Germline assignment: CDR1 SQVTM and CDR2 ANQGSEA. The full variable domain, completed using reference TRBV29-1 and TRBJ2-5, is SAVISQKPSRDICQRGTSLTIQCQVDSQVTMMFWYRQQPGQSLTLIATANQGSEATYESGFVIDKFPISRPNLTFSTLTVSNMSPEDSSIYLCSARMALGETQYFGPGTRLLVL.

There are a few counts of this clone. This sequence joins TRBV11-2 and TRBJ2-5; D is unresolved. Germline V gene data show CDR1 as SGHAT and CDR2 as FQNNGV. This CDR3 has 14 residues. Trimming cost V 5 bases and J 1 base, with 11 bases left between them. Written as DNA, the CDR3 is TGTGCCAGCAGCCCTACCGGAGTCCAAGAGACCCAGTACTTC. Its protein is CASSPTGVQETQYF.

The sample holds one count of this clone. V gene TRBV29-1 combines with J gene TRBJ1-5; D unclear. Trimming took off 7 bases at V and 5 bases at J, with 12 bases between the two ends. From germline, CDR1 is SQVTM and CDR2 ANQGSEA. The CDR3 is 12 residues long. The CDR3 is CSDKGRDQPQHF. The CDR3 DNA sequence: TGCAGCGATAAGGGCAGAGATCAGCCCCAGCATTTT.

The rearrangement links TRBV9 to TRBJ2-5; TRBD1 agrees at 8 bases. CDR3 length equals 15 residues. Germline V gene sequence: CDR1 SGDLS, CDR2 YYNGEE. V gave up 4 bases and J gave up 2 bases; unmatched junction bases: 7. The CDR3 DNA is TGTGCCAGCAGCACCCTGGACAGGGAGCAAGAGACCCAGTACTTC. Translated, it gives CASSTLDREQETQYF.

This clone was observed many times. V is TRBV29-1 and J is TRBJ2-6, with 8 bases identical to TRBD1. The CDR3 has 15 residues. Trimming took 7 bases from V and 0 from J; bases not matched to a gene: 5. Germline V gives CDR1 SQVTM, CDR2 ANQGSEA. The CDR3, as DNA: TGCAGCGCCAGACAGGGGAGCTCTGGGGCCAACGTCCTGACTTTC. Translating gives CSARQGSSGANVLTF.

The chain has TRBV5-1 and TRBJ1-1; perhaps TRBD1 as D (5 bases). Germline assignment: CDR1 SGHRS and CDR2 YFSETQ. Trimming shortened V by 0 bases and J by 6 bases, and 9 bases separated the two germline ends. CDR3 length equals 13 residues. The CDR3 loop is CASSLGGAAEAFF. In DNA form, the CDR3 reads TGCGCCAGCAGCTTGGGGGGCGCCGCTGAAGCTTTCTTT.

The chain recombines TRBV5-4 with TRBJ2-3, with TRBD1 identical over 7 bases. Germline V CDR1 and CDR2: SGHNT, YYREEE (reference sequence). This CDR3 region has 14 residues. V shed 1 base and J 4 bases; nucleotides not matched to a gene: 3. The DNA for the CDR3 is TGTGCCAGCAGCTTGCGGACAGGCCCAGATACGCAGTATTTT. Its protein is CASSLRTGPDTQYF.

The chain employs TRBV30 and TRBJ2-7; D call uncertain. V was cut by 3 bases and J by 4 bases, with 16 bases left in between. Germline V gene data show CDR1 as GTSNPN and CDR2 as SVGIG (reference sequence). This CDR3 has 14 amino acids. This CDR3 reads CAWSPKGSRYEQYF. CDR3 DNA: TGTGCCTGGAGCCCAAAGGGCTCTCGATACGAGCAGTACTTC.

This rearrangement joins TRBV29-1 to TRBJ1-2; 7 bases align to TRBD1. V was clipped by 7 bases and J by 2 bases; unmatched bases: 7. The CDR3 is 13 residues long. Per germline, CDR1 SQVTM and CDR2 ANQGSEA. The CDR3 region is CSGWGTDNYGYTF. CDR3 sequence (DNA): TGCAGCGGTTGGGGGACAGACAACTATGGCTACACCTTC.

This rearrangement joins TRBV2 to TRBJ2-7; D is possibly TRBD2 (5 bases). V was cut by 6 bases and J by 2 bases, with 14 bases left in between. The CDR3 has 14 residues. Germline-derived CDR1 and CDR2 are SNHLY and FYNNEI. CDR3 in amino acids: CASRPGPRAYEQYF. CDR3 nucleotide sequence: TGTGCCAGCAGACCCGGGCCGAGGGCCTACGAGCAGTACTTC.

Only a few counts were recorded for this clone. The rearrangement uses TRBV29-1 and TRBJ2-7; D is undetermined. Per germline, CDR1 SQVTM and CDR2 ANQGSEA. The CDR3 consists of 15 residues. Between the trimmed V and J ends, which lost 4 bases and 6 bases, there was a span of 22 bases. In DNA, the CDR3 is TGCAGCGTTGCCCCCGGGTGGGGTGGCGGAACCGAGCAGTACTTC. Translating it yields CSVAPGWGGGTEQYF.

The count of this clone is one. The CDR3 protein is CAWRSGGPPYEQYF. The CDR3 DNA follows: TGTGCCTGGAGATCGGGGGGACCTCCCTACGAGCAGTACTTC. V usage is TRBV30 and J usage is TRBJ2-7; TRBD2 aligns across 7 bases. Losses at the gene ends were 3 bases for V and 2 bases for J; bases not matched to a gene: 7. This CDR3 contains 14 residues. CDR1 GTSNPN and CDR2 SVGIG come from the germline V gene (reference sequence).